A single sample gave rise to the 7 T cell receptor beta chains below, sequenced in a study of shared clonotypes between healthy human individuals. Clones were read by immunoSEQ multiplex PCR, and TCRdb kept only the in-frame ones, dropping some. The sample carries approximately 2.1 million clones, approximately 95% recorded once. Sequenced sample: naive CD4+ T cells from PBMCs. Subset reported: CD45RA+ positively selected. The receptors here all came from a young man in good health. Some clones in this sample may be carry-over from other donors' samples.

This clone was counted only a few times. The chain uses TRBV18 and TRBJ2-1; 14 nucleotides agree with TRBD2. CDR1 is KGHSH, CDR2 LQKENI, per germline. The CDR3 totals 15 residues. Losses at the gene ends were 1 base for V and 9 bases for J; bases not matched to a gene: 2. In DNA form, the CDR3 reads TGTGCCAGCTCACCACGACTAGCGGGAGGGGTTGAGCAGTTCTTC. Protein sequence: CASSPRLAGGVEQFF.

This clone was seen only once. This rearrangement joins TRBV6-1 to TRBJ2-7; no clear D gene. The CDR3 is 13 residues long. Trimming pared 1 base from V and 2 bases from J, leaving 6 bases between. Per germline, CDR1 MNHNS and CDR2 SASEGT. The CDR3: CASSEGWAYEQYF. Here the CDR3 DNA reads TGTGCCAGCAGTGAAGGGTGGGCCTACGAGCAGTACTTC.

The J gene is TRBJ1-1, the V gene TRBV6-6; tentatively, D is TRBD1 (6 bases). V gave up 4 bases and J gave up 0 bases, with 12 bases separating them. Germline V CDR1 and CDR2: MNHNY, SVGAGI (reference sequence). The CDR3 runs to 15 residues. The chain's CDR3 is CASSWGAGLNTEAFF. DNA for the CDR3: TGTGCCAGCAGTTGGGGGGCAGGATTGAACACTGAAGCTTTCTTT.

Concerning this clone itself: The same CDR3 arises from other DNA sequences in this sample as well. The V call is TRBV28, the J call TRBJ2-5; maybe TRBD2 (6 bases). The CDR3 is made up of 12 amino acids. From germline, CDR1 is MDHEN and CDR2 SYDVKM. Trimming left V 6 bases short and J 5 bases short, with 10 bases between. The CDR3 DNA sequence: TGTGCCAGCAGACCCGCGGGGGAGACCCAGTACTTC. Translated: CASRPAGETQYF.

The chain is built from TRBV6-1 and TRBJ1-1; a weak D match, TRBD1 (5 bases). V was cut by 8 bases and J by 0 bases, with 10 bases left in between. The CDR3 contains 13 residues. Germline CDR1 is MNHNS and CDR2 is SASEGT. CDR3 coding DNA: TGTGCCAGCGAAGGGGCAATGAACACTGAAGCTTTCTTT. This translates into CASEGAMNTEAFF.

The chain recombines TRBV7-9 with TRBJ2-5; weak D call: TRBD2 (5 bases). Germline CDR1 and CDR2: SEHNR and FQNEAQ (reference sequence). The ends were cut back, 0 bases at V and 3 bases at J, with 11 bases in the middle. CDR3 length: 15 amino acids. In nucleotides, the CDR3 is TGTGCCAGCAGCTTAGCCGGCATGGGAGAAGAGACCCAGTACTTC. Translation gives CASSLAGMGEETQYF.

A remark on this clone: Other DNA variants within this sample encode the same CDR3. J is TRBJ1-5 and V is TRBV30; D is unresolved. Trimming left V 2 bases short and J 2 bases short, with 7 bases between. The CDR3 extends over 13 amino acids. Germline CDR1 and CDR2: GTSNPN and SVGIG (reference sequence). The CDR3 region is CAWSPDGNQPQHF. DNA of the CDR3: TGTGCCTGGAGTCCCGATGGCAATCAGCCCCAGCATTTT. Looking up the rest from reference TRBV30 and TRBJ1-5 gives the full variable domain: SQTIHQWPATLVQPVGSPLSLECTVEGTSNPNLYWYRQAAGRGLQLLFYSVGIGQISSEVPQNLSASRPQDRQFILSSKKLLLSDSGFYLCAWSPDGNQPQHFGDGTRLSIL.